The following is a TCR beta chain sequence with its context. Its antigen is as yet unknown. The record originates from a study of cytomegalovirus exposure and HLA in healthy donors. Study results and caveats: Common viral pathogens (according to a later analysis) appeared linked to several of the most significant clusters. In an earlier analysis, productive rearrangement rates for most beta V segments clustered near 87% or 30%. A few CMV-associated chains proved CMV antigen-specific in vitro.

13 Jbeta primers and 60 Vbeta primers were used for the PCR. In the authors' methods: Approximately 11 million shared chains were among 80 million or so unique TCR beta chains counted in a later analysis. Sequencing used immunoSEQ multiplex PCR; TCRdb keeps in-frame clones, though not all of them. The DNA gave D and trimming, while V, J and clone size come from that table. Altogether 150,000 to 200,000 clones are present, around 81% being singletons, with the ten largest covering 1%. CDR3 length: 15 amino acids. Germline lookup yields CDR1 MNHEY and CDR2 SVGAGI. With 4 bases clipped from V and 8 bases from J, the junction kept 9 bases outside the gene matches.

This chain uses TRBV6-5 with TRBJ1-2; 11 bases are shared with TRBD1. Sequencing input: PBMCs. This receptor was taken from a woman aged 40 to 49 in good health and CMV-seronegative. The CDR3 coding sequence is TGTGCCAGCAGTTCCTCCACCGGACAGGGGGCGGGCTACACCTTC. Protein sequence: CASSSSTGQGAGYTF.